The T cell receptor (beta chain) described here comes from a study of cytomegalovirus exposure and HLA in healthy donors (dated by TCRdb to about 2017). Concerning the study at large: An earlier analysis of under 600 of the donors reported roughly 300 Gb of sequence data and roughly 110 million unique TCR beta sequences from around 200 million T cells. Approximately 310 gigabases of sequencing data and 70 million to 85 million unique TCR sequences were included in an early release covering about 700 HLA-typed donors. Among the roughly 410 genotyped donors, around 79% belonged to the genetic ancestry cluster associated with self-reported Caucasian donors. The study aimed to test whether cataloging public T cell receptors could reveal signatures of past pathogen exposure. The T cell repertoires of 670 or so subjects were profiled by immunosequencing and related to cytomegalovirus serostatus. Along with the roughly 700-subject first cohort, a separate validation cohort of over a hundred different subjects was used. To predict cytomegalovirus infection status, the study combined high-throughput TCR immunosequencing, statistical association of individual TCRs with disease status, and machine learning. A later analysis re-analyzed previously published TCR beta repertoires from 550 to 700 donors and added high-resolution HLA genotyping to study TCR occurrence patterns. Rather than using new phenotypic data, the later analysis identified candidate immune exposures from TCR beta sequences and from how often those sequences occurred across donors. An earlier analysis of 587 of the donors used high-throughput TCR beta sequencing to judge whether each TCR beta V gene segment behaved as functional or pseudogenic. Donor age, sex, ethnicity and CMV serostatus were compiled alongside the repertoire data. A later genetic analysis used genome-wide SNP genotypes for about 65% of the 666 donors, treating that subset as a discovery cohort. All discovery cohort repertoires had been generated on a single sequencing platform. Class I and class II HLA loci were covered by the typing at four-digit resolution. Typing coverage differed by locus: A, B, C, DRB1 and DQB1 were typed in roughly 629-630 donors, DQA1 in around 500, DPA1 in roughly 590, and DPB1 in around 490. Four or five DR-DQ haplotypes were handled as single units for association and clustering because linkage in the cohort was strong. Among some 400 genotyped donors of the cohort, an average of roughly 230,000 unique TCR beta nucleotide sequences was sequenced per donor, of which roughly 18% were non-productive. Paper-wide results and their limitations: According to a later analysis, most CMV-associated TCR beta chains appeared to be HLA-restricted, and the HLA associations seemed to be driven largely by CMV exposure. Sequencing depth was assumed to be roughly uniform across donors in the presence/absence analyses, though that assumption may not hold. The authors suggested that the approach could potentially be generalized to other disease states and immunological phenotypes. In a later analysis, HLA-associated TCR beta chains were found to be more clonally expanded and to have lower generation probabilities than equally common non-associated chains. Correlated functional status among segregating V segments might be attributable to linkage disequilibrium, but an unknown experimental factor could not be ruled out. At a false discovery rate of 0.05, a later analysis linked under 20,000 TCR beta sequences to specific HLA alleles. In the study, about 150 TCR beta chains were listed as associated with cytomegalovirus. Broadly in line with IMGT annotations, most TCR beta V segments showed up in productive rearrangements about 90% or about 30% of the time in an earlier analysis of around 600 of the donors. A further reported finding was that TCR beta sequences accurately predicted the HLA-A and HLA-B alleles for most subjects in the first cohort. Immune exposure information for the cohort was limited to CMV serostatus. According to a later analysis, parvovirus B19, influenza, CMV and Epstein-Barr virus appeared linked to several top co-occurrence clusters. A group of highly shared sequence variants was considered likely to be a technical artifact of the sequencing pipeline. According to a later analysis, TCR association rates differed among HLA loci, with DRB1 alleles showing the most associated TCRs and HLA-C alleles showing the fewest. HLA typing was unavailable for some donors at each locus, so association tests used only the typed subset. This cohort had only TCR beta chains sequenced, and the lack of alpha or paired-chain data limited which features could be detected. In vitro tests confirmed that a few of the cytomegalovirus-associated TCR beta chains recognize cytomegalovirus antigens. Compared with the approximately 670-donor mean, donors in an Asian-associated ancestry cluster had fewer N-insertions in productive TCRs, according to a later genetic analysis. When HLA alleles, especially DR and DQ, strongly co-occurred, TCR associations were difficult to assign to individual alleles. Because counts were too low, some 17 rarely observed V segments, including chromosome 9 orphons, were left out of the earlier analysis of 587 of the donors. Across donors, most TCR sequences were observed very rarely, whereas some public TCRs were present in many individuals. Cytomegalovirus status was reported to be diagnosed by the classifier with high specificity and sensitivity in both the original and validation cohorts. A later genetic analysis associated a missense DCLRE1C variant with V-gene and J-gene trimming of TCR beta chains, and an independent cohort replicated the association.

On this clone: The antigen this receptor binds is unknown. No base-level quality is on record; no much larger clone is a single base apart.

In total, roughly 670 healthy bone marrow donors made up the cohort. At the time of sampling, all cohort members were nominally healthy, though unrecorded immune exposures were likely present. The donor was CMV seropositive and was included in the group of 250 to 350 seropositive cohort members. Each donor provided a peripheral blood sample, and peripheral blood mononuclear cells were used for TCR beta sequencing. The Qiagen DNeasy Blood Extraction Kit was used to extract genomic DNA from the blood cell samples. The method behind the library was the immunoSEQ multiplex PCR assay. A mixture of 60 forward primers for TCR Vbeta segments and 13 reverse primers for TCR Jbeta segments was used in the multiplex PCR. Amplification of the CDR3 region of rearranged TCR beta genes was performed with a multiplex PCR assay on genomic DNA. The amplified TCR beta libraries were sequenced on the Illumina HiSeq System as 87-base-pair reads. The study's own analysis went as follows. In a later analysis, 77 million or so unique TCR beta chains were counted across the 500 to 850 repertoires, and about 10 million of these chains were shared by at least two donors. Raw reads were error-corrected and collapsed into unique sequences by a nearest-neighbor algorithm in which closely related sequences were merged to remove PCR and sequencing errors. CDR3 sequences were aligned to IMGT reference sequences to assign V, D and J gene segments. For a sequence to be retained, at least a six-nucleotide match to both a V gene segment and a J gene segment was required. A rearrangement counted as productive if the CDR3 had no stop codons and remained in frame with V and J, and every other rearrangement counted as non-productive. CDR3 was defined according to IMGT convention as the region running from the second conserved V-encoded cysteine to the conserved J-encoded phenylalanine. The earlier analysis of roughly 590 of the donors excluded sequences that lacked an unambiguous match to a single V gene segment. In an earlier analysis of around 590 of the donors, a V segment was called functional when productive rearrangements were above 56.7%, and segregating when the standard deviation between donors exceeded 5%. A statistical classification framework was developed to diagnose cytomegalovirus status using the catalog of TCR beta chain sequences. In a later analysis, V and J genes were assigned by comparing TCR nucleotide sequences against IMGT/GENE-DB human TR gene sequences. A later analysis assigned CDR3 sequences and most-parsimonious VDJ recombination scenarios with the TCRdist pipeline. In a later analysis, every TCR beta chain was defined by the combination of its CDR3 amino acid sequence and its V-gene family, and reads without a unique V-gene family were dropped. In a later analysis, 500 to 700 highly shared, low-generation-probability nucleotide sequences were removed to address suspected cross-contamination and a sequencing artifact. In a later analysis, a clonal expansion index for each public chain was calculated from normalized within-repertoire ranks of inferred template counts. A later analysis computed generation probabilities with a VDJ recombination model fitted to out-of-frame rearrangements, and checked the results against IGoR. Hypergeometric tests were used in a later analysis to score TCR-TCR, TCR-HLA and TCR-CMV co-occurrence, with a repertoire-size bias correction applied to the TCR pairs. A later analysis estimated false discovery rates by permuting HLA or CMV assignments 20 times. In a later analysis, co-occurring TCRs were grouped with DBSCAN, and TCRdist sequence similarity was added when clustering was performed within HLA-allele-positive subsets. For co-occurrence clustering, repertoires with fewer than 30,000 or more than 120,000 public chains were excluded, along with 5 or 6 repertoires with anomalous nucleotide sharing. Imported from immuneACCESS, the table was reduced by TCRdb to in-frame sequences with V and J called. These copies leave out some clones; in studies compared against another copy, an unresolved V gene accounts for under half, and the cause of the remainder is not known. From that table come the V and J calls and clone size; the DNA was used to work out D and trimming. Within this sample are roughly 100,000 clones, with just under 85% of them counted one time only. The ten largest make up around 5.6% of the sample.

Sequenced sample: PBMCs. The sequence derives from a woman aged 18-29 years in good health and CMV-seropositive.

CDR3 region: CASSPPTGKETYEQYF. Read as DNA, the sequence is TGTGCCAGCAGCCCCCCTACAGGGAAGGAGACCTACGAGCAGTACTTC. The chain is encoded by TRBV11-2 joined to TRBJ2-7; 6 matching bases give a weak D call of TRBD1. Based on the germline V gene, the CDR1 and CDR2 sequences are SGHAT and FQNNGV. V was cut back by 5 bases and J by 2 bases, leaving a gap of 19 bases between them. From the cysteine through the phenylalanine, the CDR3 covers 16 amino acids. CDR3 DNA is the only sequence kept; it has 48 bases, read in frame from the first base.